This TCR beta chain emerged from a study of cytomegalovirus exposure and HLA in healthy donors. General observations from the study: The classifier reportedly diagnosed cytomegalovirus status with high specificity and sensitivity. Association of a missense DCLRE1C variant with TCR beta V- and J-gene trimming was reported in a later analysis. It was 160 or so TCR beta chains that were listed as cytomegalovirus-associated.

Both 60 Vbeta primers and 13 Jbeta primers went into the PCR. Profiling relied on immunoSEQ multiplex PCR, and the TCRdb table lists in-frame clones only, not all of them. The sample contains around 90,000 clones, 85% of which appear only once. Remarks on this clone: Its antigen is currently unknown.

J lost 7 bases, V lost 6 bases, and 13 bases had no gene match. This CDR3 region has 15 residues. Looked up from germline, CDR1 is MDHEN and CDR2 is SYDVKM. The sample was PBMCs. The origin of this receptor is a man aged 35 to 55 in good health and CMV-seropositive. The chain links TRBV28 to TRBJ2-5; 8 bases fit TRBD2. DNA for the CDR3: TGTGCCAGCAGACAGCTAGCGGGCCAGGGTGGGACCCAGTACTTC. Its protein product is CASRQLAGQGGTQYF. Combining the CDR3 with reference TRBV28 and TRBJ2-5 gives the whole variable domain DVKVTQSSRYLVKRTGEKVFLECVQDMDHENMFWYRQDPGLGLRLIYFSYDVKMKEKGDIPEGYSVSREKKERFSLILESASTNQTSMYLCASRQLAGQGGTQYFGPGTRLLVL.